Listed here are 8 T cell receptor beta chains from one sample, sequenced in a study of shared clonotypes between healthy human individuals. Clones were sequenced by immunoSEQ multiplex PCR, and TCRdb holds only the in-frame ones, with some missing. The table includes around 2.5 million clones, 93% detected once. The sequenced material came from naive CD4+ T cells from PBMCs. Subset specified: CD45RA+ positively selected. These receptors originate from a man between 18 and 29 years old in good health. Some clones in this sample may be carry-over from other donors' samples.

V gene TRBV18 combines with J gene TRBJ2-1; 7 positions match TRBD2. This CDR3 is 15 amino acids long. The J segment lost 0 bases and the V segment lost 5 bases, leaving 4 bases of the junction unmatched. CDR1 is KGHSH, CDR2 LQKENI, per germline. CDR3 coding DNA: TGTGCCAGCTCAAATAGCGGGTTCTCCTACAATGAGCAGTTCTTC. It specifies CASSNSGFSYNEQFF.

This clone was detected only a few times. This chain uses TRBV28 with TRBJ1-4; D unclear. The CDR3 spans 12 residues. Deletions cut 5 bases from V and 6 bases from J, with 7 bases between. Germline CDR1 MDHEN, CDR2 SYDVKM. CDR3 DNA: TGTGCCAGCAGTGGGGAGGATGAAAAACTGTTTTTT. Protein product: CASSGEDEKLFF.

For this clone: This sample also contains other DNA sequences that code for the same CDR3. This chain connects TRBV5-8 to TRBJ1-1, with 7 positions matching TRBD1. Per the germline V gene, CDR1 is SGHTS and CDR2 is YDEGEE. V shed 0 bases, J shed 1 base, and the junction held 3 bases outside the gene matches. This CDR3 contains 15 residues. The CDR3 DNA follows: TGTGCCAGCAGCTTGGGACAGGGATGGAACACTGAAGCTTTCTTT. It translates to CASSLGQGWNTEAFF.

As concerns this clone: Other DNA sequences in this specimen translate into the identical CDR3. The CDR3 sequence is CASSERGSSGNTIYF. The CDR3 DNA reads as TGTGCCAGCAGTGAAAGGGGCAGCTCTGGAAACACCATATATTTT. The chain recombines TRBV6-1 with TRBJ1-3; a possible D gene is TRBD1 (5 bases). The CDR3 consists of 15 residues. V was cut by 2 bases and J by 0 bases, with 8 bases left in between. From germline, CDR1 is MNHNS and CDR2 SASEGT.

The V gene is TRBV2, the J gene TRBJ2-7, with D possibly being TRBD2 (7 bases). This CDR3 comprises 14 residues. Germline V lookup: CDR1 SNHLY, CDR2 FYNNEI. The germline V and J ends were trimmed by 6 bases and 2 bases, with 14 bases remaining between them. CDR3 loop: CASSGGGRTYEQYF. The CDR3 bases are TGTGCCAGCAGCGGCGGGGGCAGAACCTACGAGCAGTACTTC.

This rearrangement joins TRBV7-6 to TRBJ1-5; 7 bases are shared with TRBD1. The CDR3 is made up of 15 amino acids. The V gene's germline CDR1 is SGHVS and CDR2 FNYEAQ. V dropped 3 bases and J dropped 8; count of bases not matched to a gene: 10. The chain's CDR3 is CASSLVTGHEEPQHF. The CDR3 nucleotides are TGTGCCAGCAGCTTGGTGACAGGGCATGAAGAGCCCCAGCATTTT.

This chain links TRBV28 with TRBJ2-1; D is perhaps TRBD2 (5 bases). The V gene lost 8 bases and the J gene lost 3 bases, with 11 bases spanning the gap. The germline gives CDR1 MDHEN, CDR2 SYDVKM. The CDR3 has 13 residues. This chain's CDR3 is CASGRGFYNEQFF. CDR3 in DNA: TGTGCCAGCGGCCGGGGATTCTACAATGAGCAGTTCTTC.

This clone was picked up one time. The J gene is TRBJ2-3, the V gene TRBV19; 13 nucleotides line up with TRBD2. The CDR3 contains 18 residues. The germline CDR1 and CDR2 sequences are LNHDA and SQIVND (reference sequence). V lost 4 bases, J lost 1 base, and 8 bases stayed unmatched. The CDR3 protein is CASSNVGLAGIGTDTQYF. For the CDR3, the DNA is TGTGCCAGTAGTAACGTGGGACTAGCGGGGATTGGCACAGATACGCAGTATTTT.